The 23 T cell receptor beta chains below all came from one sample that was sequenced in a study of shared clonotypes between healthy human individuals. Profiled with immunoSEQ multiplex PCR; TCRdb holds only in-frame clones, not every one. The data contain around 600,000 clones, around 96% of them singletons. CD8 cells classed as naive were CD45RO-negative and positively selected for CCR7, excluding terminally differentiated effector memory CD45RA+ cells. Sample: naive CD8+ T cells sorted from blood. Receptors were obtained from a woman younger than 45 in good health.

This rearrangement joins TRBV6-6 to TRBJ1-1; the D is unclear. This CDR3 comprises 12 residues. V shed 0 bases and J shed 7 bases, with 6 bases lying between them. The germline gives CDR1 MNHNY, CDR2 SVGAGI (reference sequence). CDR3: CASSYSGNEAFF. CDR3 sequence (DNA): TGTGCCAGCAGTTACTCGGGTAATGAAGCTTTCTTT.

The chain uses TRBV9 and TRBJ2-5; 9 nucleotides line up with TRBD1. Judging by the DNA end, TRBJ2-7 fits better; the J call may be wrong. There are 14 residues in the CDR3. CDR1 and CDR2 from the germline V gene are SGDLS and YYNGEE. The CDR3 coding sequence is TGTGCCAGCAGCGACGGGACAGGGACTTCCGAGCAGTACTTC. This encodes CASSDGTGTSEQYF.

This sequence joins TRBV11-2 and TRBJ2-1; 7 bases are shared with TRBD2. The CDR3 spans 16 residues. Germline CDR1 and CDR2: SGHAT and FQNNGV. The junction had 8 bases not matched to a gene; V was cut back by 1 base and J by 5 bases. CDR3 loop: CASSLGPGTNHNEQFF. CDR3 coding DNA: TGTGCCAGCAGCTTAGGGCCCGGGACTAACCACAATGAGCAGTTCTTC.

The V and J genes are TRBV4-1 and TRBJ2-3; D perhaps matches TRBD1 (6 bases). The V and J ends lost 4 bases and 2 bases respectively, with 10 bases between them. Per germline, CDR1 MGHRA and CDR2 YSYEKL. This CDR3 contains 14 residues. The CDR3 spells CASSPRQDTDTQYF. CDR3 in DNA: TGCGCCAGCAGCCCCAGACAGGACACAGATACGCAGTATTTT.

The chain recombines TRBV27 with TRBJ2-5; tentative D call: TRBD2 (6 bases). Trimming removed 6 bases at V and 2 bases at J, with 10 bases between. The CDR3 runs to 13 residues. Germline loops: CDR1 MNHEY, CDR2 SMNVEV (reference sequence). This CDR3 reads CASSGTDQETQYF. The CDR3 DNA follows: TGTGCCAGCAGCGGGACTGATCAAGAGACCCAGTACTTC.

The V gene is TRBV5-4, the J gene TRBJ2-5, with 7 bases aligning to TRBD1. With V trimmed by 2 bases and J by 2 bases, 6 bases remained unmatched. Germline assignment: CDR1 SGHNT and CDR2 YYREEE (reference sequence). The CDR3 is made up of 15 amino acids. The CDR3 here is CASSFGQVQQETQYF. As DNA, the CDR3 is TGTGCCAGCAGCTTCGGACAGGTCCAACAAGAGACCCAGTACTTC.

The chain is built from TRBV28 and TRBJ1-4, with a possible D match to TRBD1 (6 bases). Germline V gives CDR1 MDHEN, CDR2 SYDVKM. The CDR3 covers 15 residues. Trimming shortened V by 7 bases and J by 2 bases, and 14 bases separated the two germline ends. The DNA of the CDR3 is TGTGCCAGCAAGTCGGGAACAGGGACTAATGAAAAACTGTTTTTT. It is translated as CASKSGTGTNEKLFF. Combining the CDR3 with reference TRBV28 and TRBJ1-4 gives the whole variable domain DVKVTQSSRYLVKRTGEKVFLECVQDMDHENMFWYRQDPGLGLRLIYFSYDVKMKEKGDIPEGYSVSREKKERFSLILESASTNQTSMYLCASKSGTGTNEKLFFGSGTQLSVL.

The chain combines TRBV5-6 with TRBJ2-1, with D unresolved. V lost 3 bases, J lost 8 bases, and 9 bases lay in between. Germline loops: CDR1 SGHDT, CDR2 YYEEEE. CDR3 size: 12 residues. CDR3 sequence reads: CASSSISDEQFF. The CDR3 coding sequence is TGTGCCAGCAGCTCTATTTCGGATGAGCAGTTCTTC. Together with reference TRBV5-6 and TRBJ2-1, the CDR3 gives the full variable domain: DAGVTQSPTHLIKTRGQQVTLRCSPKSGHDTVSWYQQALGQGPQFIFQYYEEEERQRGNFPDRFSGHQFPNYSSELNVNALLLGDSALYLCASSSISDEQFFGPGTRLTVL.

The gene calls are TRBV19 and TRBJ2-7; 8 bases match TRBD1. J gave up 6 bases and V 6 bases, and 10 bases lay outside the gene matches. The V gene's germline CDR1 is LNHDA and CDR2 SQIVND (reference sequence). This CDR3 contains 14 residues. The CDR3 sequence is CASSPQGAPGEQYF. CDR3 nucleotides: TGTGCCAGTAGCCCCCAGGGGGCGCCGGGCGAGCAGTACTTC.

CDR3 sequence reads: CASSPGPTWGELFF. CDR3 nucleotide sequence: TGTGCCAGCAGCCCGGGACCCACTTGGGGGGAGCTGTTTTTT. The gene calls are TRBV27 and TRBJ2-2, with D possibly being TRBD1 or TRBD2 (5 bases each). The CDR3 loop spans 14 amino acids. Germline V CDR1 and CDR2: MNHEY, SMNVEV (reference sequence). V lost 6 bases and J lost 8, with 16 bases in between.

The rearrangement links TRBV19 to TRBJ2-3; the match to TRBD2 covers 9 bases. V gave up 3 bases and J gave up 5 bases; unmatched junction bases: 6. Germline V gives CDR1 LNHDA, CDR2 SQIVND (reference sequence). The CDR3 is 15 amino acids. The CDR3 sequence: CASSIAGGGGDTQYF. The DNA for the CDR3 is TGTGCCAGTAGTATCGCGGGAGGGGGTGGAGATACGCAGTATTTT.

The chain has TRBV10-2 and TRBJ2-7; D not certain. Germline values: CDR1 WSHSY, CDR2 SAAADI. The CDR3 sequence is 13 residues long. Trimming removed 3 bases from V and 1 base from J, with 7 bases in between. CDR3 nucleotides: TGCGCCAGCAGTGACGGGCTTTCCTACGAGCAGTACTTC. Translation: CASSDGLSYEQYF.

The rearrangement links TRBV27 to TRBJ2-7; 9 positions agree with TRBD1. The V gene's germline CDR1 is MNHEY and CDR2 SMNVEV (reference sequence). With V trimmed by 3 bases and J by 6 bases, 6 bases remained unmatched. The CDR3 totals 14 residues. The CDR3 region is CASSFGDRVVEQYF. Here the CDR3 DNA reads TGTGCCAGCAGTTTTGGGGACAGGGTAGTCGAGCAGTACTTC.

The chain recombines TRBV2 with TRBJ1-1, with D possibly TRBD1 on 6 matching bases. V was clipped by 10 bases and J by 0 bases, with 15 bases between them. Germline V gene sequence: CDR1 SNHLY, CDR2 FYNNEI. The CDR3 is 14 residues long. The DNA for the CDR3 is TGTGCCATCCCGAAGGACAGCCTGAACACTGAAGCTTTCTTT. Translating it yields CAIPKDSLNTEAFF.

This chain joins TRBV7-8 and TRBJ2-1; D is unresolved. Germline V gives CDR1 SGHVS, CDR2 FQNEAQ. V dropped 5 bases and J dropped 5 bases, with 10 bases sitting between them. This CDR3 is built from 13 residues. The CDR3 protein is CASSGEQNNEQFF. DNA of the CDR3: TGTGCCAGCAGCGGCGAGCAGAACAATGAGCAGTTCTTC.

About this clone itself: At one of its ends the junction is not consistent with the germline gene, which may arise from a read error. The V gene is TRBV25-1, the J gene TRBJ1-1; no definite D call. Germline V gives CDR1 MGHDK, CDR2 SYGVNS. The length of the CDR3 is 11 residues. CDR3 DNA: TGTGCCAGCAGACTTTACACTGAAGTTTTCTTT. This gives the protein CASRLYTEVFF.

The rearrangement joins TRBV5-5 to TRBJ2-5; 16 nucleotides agree with TRBD2. CDR1 is SGHKS, CDR2 YYEKEE, per germline (reference sequence). Unmatched junction bases numbered 15, after V lost 3 bases and J lost 4 bases. This CDR3 is built from 20 residues. The CDR3 spells CASSSLTGPGLAGGLETQYF. CDR3 sequence (DNA): TGTGCCAGCAGCTCTTTGACGGGGCCGGGACTAGCGGGAGGGTTAGAGACCCAGTACTTC.

The chain employs TRBV7-8 and TRBJ1-1; D is possibly TRBD1 (6 bases). From germline, CDR1 is SGHVS and CDR2 FQNEAQ. Deletions cut 5 bases from V and 0 bases from J, with 13 bases between. The CDR3 totals 15 residues. CDR3 residues: CASSPYDRLNTEAFF. Here the CDR3 DNA reads TGTGCCAGCAGCCCATATGACAGGCTGAACACTGAAGCTTTCTTT.

The chain couples TRBV9 to TRBJ2-7, with D possibly being TRBD2 (5 bases). The CDR3 length is 15 residues. The V end lost 0 bases, the J end lost 2 bases, and 12 bases lay between the germline ends. From germline, CDR1 is SGDLS and CDR2 YYNGEE. The CDR3 sequence is CASSVGGGLTYEQYF. CDR3 nucleotides: TGTGCCAGCAGCGTAGGAGGAGGCTTAACCTACGAGCAGTACTTC.

This chain uses TRBV5-4 with TRBJ2-7; the match to TRBD2 covers 15 bases. Germline V gene sequence: CDR1 SGHNT, CDR2 YYREEE (reference sequence). Trimming took 6 bases from V and 2 from J; bases not matched to a gene: 9. CDR3 length: 17 residues. CDR3 region: CASKPGLAGGTTYEQYF. CDR3 in DNA: TGTGCCAGCAAACCGGGACTAGCGGGAGGAACTACCTACGAGCAGTACTTC.

The gene calls are TRBV13 and TRBJ2-7; 7 positions agree with TRBD2. The germline V gene has CDR1 PRHDT and CDR2 FYEKMQ (reference sequence). This CDR3 comprises 18 residues. V lost 0 bases and J lost 2; bases outside the gene matches: 13. The CDR3 region has the DNA TGTGCCAGCAGCTTAGGTACGTCGGAGGCTAGCGGAACCTACGAGCAGTACTTC. It codes for CASSLGTSEASGTYEQYF.

V is TRBV28 and J is TRBJ2-7; TRBD1 matches at 7 bases. CDR1 is MDHEN and CDR2 is SYDVKM in the germline V gene. This CDR3 has 15 residues. V lost 8 bases and J lost 0; bases outside the gene matches: 10. CDR3 sequence reads: CASLTERGPSYEQYF. The CDR3 DNA reads TGTGCCAGCCTTACTGAGAGGGGGCCCTCCTACGAGCAGTACTTC.

This chain connects TRBV5-1 to TRBJ2-5, with D possibly being TRBD1 (6 bases). V was clipped by 4 bases and J by 2 bases, with 12 bases between them. Germline V gene lookup returns CDR1 SGHRS and CDR2 YFSETQ. This CDR3 spans 14 amino acids. CDR3 protein: CASSSRGQQETQYF. The CDR3 DNA reads TGCGCCAGCAGCAGCCGAGGACAGCAAGAGACCCAGTACTTC.